This TCR beta chain came from a study of identifying expanded T cells in peripheral blood. Repertoires were generated with immunoSEQ multiplex PCR, while TCRdb's copy carries only in-frame clones and drops some. This sample has 51,000 or so clones, with 82% found just once. The germline V and J ends were trimmed by 1 base and 7 bases, with 6 bases remaining between them. Germline lookup yields CDR1 SGHRS and CDR2 YFSETQ. This CDR3 spans 13 amino acids. Study-wide findings and caveats: Around 1.2 clones differed between technical replicates, versus around 15 and 18 over time. Approximately two-week clone count variance significantly increased as total template count grew.

Points on this clone: Its antigen is unidentified.

Collection occurred without any documented infections or immune events in donors. The TCR originated in a person aged 18 to 75 in good health. Sequenced: blood. The chain employs TRBV5-1 and TRBJ1-6, with D hard to call. CDR3 amino acids: CASSLLTNSPLHF. CDR3 DNA: TGCGCCAGCAGCTTGCTAACAAATTCACCCCTCCACTTT.